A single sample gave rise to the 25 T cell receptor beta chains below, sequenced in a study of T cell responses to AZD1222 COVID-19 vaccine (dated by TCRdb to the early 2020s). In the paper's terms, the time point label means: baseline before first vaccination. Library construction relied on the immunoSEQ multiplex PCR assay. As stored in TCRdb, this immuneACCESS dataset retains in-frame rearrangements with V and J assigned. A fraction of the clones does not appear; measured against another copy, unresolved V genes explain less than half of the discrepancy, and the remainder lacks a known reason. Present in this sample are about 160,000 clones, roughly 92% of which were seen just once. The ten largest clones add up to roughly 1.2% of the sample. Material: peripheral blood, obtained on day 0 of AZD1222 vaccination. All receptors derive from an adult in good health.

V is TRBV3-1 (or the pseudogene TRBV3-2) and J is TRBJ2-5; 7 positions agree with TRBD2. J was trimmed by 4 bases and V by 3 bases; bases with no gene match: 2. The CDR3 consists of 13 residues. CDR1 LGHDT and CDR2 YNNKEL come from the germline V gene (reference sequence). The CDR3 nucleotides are TGTGCCAGCAGCCATCGCGGGGGAGAGACCCAGTACTTC. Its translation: CASSHRGGETQYF.

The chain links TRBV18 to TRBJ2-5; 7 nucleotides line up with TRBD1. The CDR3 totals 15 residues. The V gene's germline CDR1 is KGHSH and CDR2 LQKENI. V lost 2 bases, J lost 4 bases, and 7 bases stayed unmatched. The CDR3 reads CASSPMDRIGETQYF. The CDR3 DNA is TGTGCCAGCTCACCAATGGACAGGATCGGAGAGACCCAGTACTTC.

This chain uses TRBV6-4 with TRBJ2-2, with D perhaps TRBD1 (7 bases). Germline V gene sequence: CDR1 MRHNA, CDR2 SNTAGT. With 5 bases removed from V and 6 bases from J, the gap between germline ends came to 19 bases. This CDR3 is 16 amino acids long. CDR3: CASSQLGGAGSGELFF. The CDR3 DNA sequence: TGTGCCAGCAGTCAACTAGGGGGCGCGGGATCCGGGGAGCTGTTTTTT.

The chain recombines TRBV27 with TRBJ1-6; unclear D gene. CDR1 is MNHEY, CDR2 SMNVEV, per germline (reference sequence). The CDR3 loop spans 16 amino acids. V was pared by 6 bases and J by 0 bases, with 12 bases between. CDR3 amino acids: CASRTSGSSYNSPLHF. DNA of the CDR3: TGTGCCAGCAGGACAAGTGGGAGCTCCTATAATTCACCCCTCCACTTT.

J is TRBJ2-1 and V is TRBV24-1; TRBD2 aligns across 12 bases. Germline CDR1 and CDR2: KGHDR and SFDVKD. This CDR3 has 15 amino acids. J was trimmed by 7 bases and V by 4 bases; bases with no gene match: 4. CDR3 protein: CATSDSGTSGNEQFF. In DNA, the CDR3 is TGTGCCACCAGTGACTCCGGGACTAGCGGGAATGAGCAGTTCTTC.

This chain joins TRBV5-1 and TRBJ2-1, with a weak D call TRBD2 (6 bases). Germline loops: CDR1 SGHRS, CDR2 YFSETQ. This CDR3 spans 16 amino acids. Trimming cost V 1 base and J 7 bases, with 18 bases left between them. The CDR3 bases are TGCGCCAGCAGCTTGACGGGGGTGACGGAGGGAAATGAGCAGTTCTTC. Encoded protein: CASSLTGVTEGNEQFF.

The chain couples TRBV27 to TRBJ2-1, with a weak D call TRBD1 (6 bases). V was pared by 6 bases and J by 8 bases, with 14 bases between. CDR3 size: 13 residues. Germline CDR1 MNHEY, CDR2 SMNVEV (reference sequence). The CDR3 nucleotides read TGTGCCAGCAGCTCGACAGGATTCCATGAGCAGTTCTTC. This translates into CASSSTGFHEQFF.

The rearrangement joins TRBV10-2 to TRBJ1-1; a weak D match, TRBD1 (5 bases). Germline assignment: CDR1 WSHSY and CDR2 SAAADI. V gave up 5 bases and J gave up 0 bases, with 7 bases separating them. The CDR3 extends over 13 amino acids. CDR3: CASSLQVNTEAFF. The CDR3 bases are TGCGCCAGCAGTTTACAGGTGAACACTGAAGCTTTCTTT.

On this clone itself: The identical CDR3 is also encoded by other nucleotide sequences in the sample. The DNA of the CDR3 is TGCGCCAGCAGCCTAGGACAGCGCACAGATACGCAGTATTTT. This translates into CASSLGQRTDTQYF. This sequence joins TRBV5-1 and TRBJ2-3; TRBD1 is a possible D gene (6 bases). The CDR3 consists of 14 residues. Germline V gives CDR1 SGHRS, CDR2 YFSETQ. V was trimmed by 4 bases and J by 1 base, leaving 10 bases between them.

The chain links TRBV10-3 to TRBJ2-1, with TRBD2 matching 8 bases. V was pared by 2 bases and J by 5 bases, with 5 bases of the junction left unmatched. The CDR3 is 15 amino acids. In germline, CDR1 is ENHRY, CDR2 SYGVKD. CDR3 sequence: CAISEGAGGNNEQFF. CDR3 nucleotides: TGTGCCATCAGTGAGGGGGCGGGAGGCAACAATGAGCAGTTCTTC.

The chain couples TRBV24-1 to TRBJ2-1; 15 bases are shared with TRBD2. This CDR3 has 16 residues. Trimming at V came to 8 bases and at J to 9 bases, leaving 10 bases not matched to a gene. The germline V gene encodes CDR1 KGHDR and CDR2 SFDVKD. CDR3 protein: CATNRTSGRERCEQFF. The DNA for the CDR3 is TGTGCCACCAACCGGACTAGCGGGAGGGAACGCTGTGAGCAGTTCTTC.

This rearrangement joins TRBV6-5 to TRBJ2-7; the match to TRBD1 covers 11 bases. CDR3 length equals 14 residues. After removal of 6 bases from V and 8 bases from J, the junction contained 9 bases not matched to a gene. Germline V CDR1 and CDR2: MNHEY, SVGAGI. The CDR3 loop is CASRAGQGVYKQYV. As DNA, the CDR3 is TGTGCCAGCAGGGCGGGACAGGGGGTCTATAAGCAGTACGTC.

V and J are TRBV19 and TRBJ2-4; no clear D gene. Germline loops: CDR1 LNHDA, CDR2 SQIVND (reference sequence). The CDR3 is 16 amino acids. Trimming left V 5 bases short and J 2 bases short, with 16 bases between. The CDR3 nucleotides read TGTGCCAGTAGTGCTCTAGTCTCCGATCCCAAAAACATTCAGTACTTC. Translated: CASSALVSDPKNIQYF.

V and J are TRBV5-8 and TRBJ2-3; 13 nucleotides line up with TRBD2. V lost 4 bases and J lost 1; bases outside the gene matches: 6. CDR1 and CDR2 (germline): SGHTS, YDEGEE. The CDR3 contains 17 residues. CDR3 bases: TGTGCCAGCAGCCTAAGACTAGCGGGGGGTGGCACAGATACGCAGTATTTT. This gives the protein CASSLRLAGGGTDTQYF.

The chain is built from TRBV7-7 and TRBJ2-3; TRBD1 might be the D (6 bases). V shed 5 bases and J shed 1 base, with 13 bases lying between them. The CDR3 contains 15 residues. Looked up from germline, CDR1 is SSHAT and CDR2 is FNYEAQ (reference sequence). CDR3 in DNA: TGTGCCAGCAGCCTCCGGGACACCCGCACAGATACGCAGTATTTT. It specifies CASSLRDTRTDTQYF.

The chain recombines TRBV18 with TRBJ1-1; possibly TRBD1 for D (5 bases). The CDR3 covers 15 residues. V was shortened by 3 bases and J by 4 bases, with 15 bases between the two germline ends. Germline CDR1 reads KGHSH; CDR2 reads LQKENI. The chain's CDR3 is CASSPVEAQGTEAFF. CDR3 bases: TGTGCCAGCTCACCCGTCGAGGCGCAGGGCACTGAAGCTTTCTTT.

CDR3 DNA sequence: TGTGCCAGCAGCCAAGTCCGGGGAAAATCACCCCTCCACTTT. Its protein is CASSQVRGKSPLHF. The chain couples TRBV14 to TRBJ1-6; no clear D gene. Germline lookup yields CDR1 SGHDN and CDR2 FVKESK. The CDR3 has 14 residues. V was shortened by 1 base and J by 10 bases, with 11 bases between the two germline ends.

As DNA, the CDR3 is TGTGCCAGCAGTTATACGCTGGAGCCCTACGAGCAGTACGTC. Translating it yields CASSYTLEPYEQYV. The J gene is TRBJ2-7, the V gene TRBV6-2 or TRBV6-3; no clear D gene. Germline CDR1 and CDR2: MNHEY and SVGEGT. V lost 3 bases and J lost 2, with 11 bases in between. The CDR3 runs to 14 residues.

This chain's CDR3 is CATTGTGVFF. CDR3 nucleotide sequence: TGTGCCACTACCGGGACAGGGGTCTTCTTC. J is TRBJ2-1 and V is TRBV6-6; 10 bases map to TRBD1. Germline V gene sequence: CDR1 MNHNY, CDR2 SVGAGI (reference sequence). V gave up 10 bases and J gave up 16 bases; unmatched junction bases: 7. This CDR3 is 10 amino acids long.

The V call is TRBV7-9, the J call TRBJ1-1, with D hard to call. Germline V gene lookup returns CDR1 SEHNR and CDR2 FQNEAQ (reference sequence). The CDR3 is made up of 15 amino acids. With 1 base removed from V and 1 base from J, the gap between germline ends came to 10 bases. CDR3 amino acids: CASSLEEVGNTEAFF. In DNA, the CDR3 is TGTGCCAGCAGCTTAGAGGAGGTGGGGAACACTGAAGCTTTCTTT.

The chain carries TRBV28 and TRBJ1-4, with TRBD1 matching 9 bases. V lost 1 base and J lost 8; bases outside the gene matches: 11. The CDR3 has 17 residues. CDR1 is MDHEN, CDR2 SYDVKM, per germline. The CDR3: CASSLYLMTGGQEKLFF. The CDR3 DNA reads TGTGCCAGCAGTTTATACCTTATGACAGGGGGGCAGGAAAAACTGTTTTTT. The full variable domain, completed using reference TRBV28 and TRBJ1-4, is DVKVTQSSRYLVKRTGEKVFLECVQDMDHENMFWYRQDPGLGLRLIYFSYDVKMKEKGDIPEGYSVSREKKERFSLILESASTNQTSMYLCASSLYLMTGGQEKLFFGSGTQLSVL.

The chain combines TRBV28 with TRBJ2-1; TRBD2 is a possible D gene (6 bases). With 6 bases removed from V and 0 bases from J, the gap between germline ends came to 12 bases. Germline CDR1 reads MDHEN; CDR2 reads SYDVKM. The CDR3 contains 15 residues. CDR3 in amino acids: CASSMGGSSYNEQFF. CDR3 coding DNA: TGTGCCAGCAGCATGGGGGGAAGCTCCTACAATGAGCAGTTCTTC.

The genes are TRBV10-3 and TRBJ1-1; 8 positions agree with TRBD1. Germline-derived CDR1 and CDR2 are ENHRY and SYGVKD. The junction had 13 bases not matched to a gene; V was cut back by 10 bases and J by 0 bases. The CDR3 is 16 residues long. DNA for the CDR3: TGTGCCACCACGGGGGACAGGCACCGAATGAACACTGAAGCTTTCTTT. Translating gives CATTGDRHRMNTEAFF.

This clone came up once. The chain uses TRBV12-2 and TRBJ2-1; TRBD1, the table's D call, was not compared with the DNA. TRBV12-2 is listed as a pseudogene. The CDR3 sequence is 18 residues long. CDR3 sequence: CASRPSCEGASPEDEQFF. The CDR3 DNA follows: TGTGCAAGTCGCCCCTCCTGCGAGGGGGCGAGCCCAGAGGATGAGCAGTTCTTC.

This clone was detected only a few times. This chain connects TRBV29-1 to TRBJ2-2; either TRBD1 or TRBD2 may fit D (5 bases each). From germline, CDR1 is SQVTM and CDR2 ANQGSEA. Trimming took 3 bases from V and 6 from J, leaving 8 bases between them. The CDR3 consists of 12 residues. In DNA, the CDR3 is TGCAGCGTTGATAGAGGGGCCGGGGAGCTGTTTTTT. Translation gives CSVDRGAGELFF.